The clone carrying this TCR beta chain appeared once. The CDR3 length is 16 residues. From germline, CDR1 is SGHVS and CDR2 FNYEAQ. This specimen belongs to a study of tumor-infiltrating lymphocytes in oesophageal squamous cell carcinoma. Each CDR3 protein gets one entry after TCRdb re-called the PCR reads with MiXCR. In the table there are roughly 12,000 distinct CDR3 sequences, roughly 51% of which are singletons. The origin of this receptor is a female donor with esophageal squamous cell carcinoma. The source material was esophageal tumor tissue. The V call is TRBV7-6, the J call TRBJ2-5; no firm D call. The J call may be faulty, since TRBJ2-4 better matches the DNA end. The CDR3 spells CASSLFPSVGENIQYF. CDR3 nucleotide sequence: TGTGCCAGCAGCTTATTTCCGTCAGTAGGCGAAAACATTCAGTACTTC.